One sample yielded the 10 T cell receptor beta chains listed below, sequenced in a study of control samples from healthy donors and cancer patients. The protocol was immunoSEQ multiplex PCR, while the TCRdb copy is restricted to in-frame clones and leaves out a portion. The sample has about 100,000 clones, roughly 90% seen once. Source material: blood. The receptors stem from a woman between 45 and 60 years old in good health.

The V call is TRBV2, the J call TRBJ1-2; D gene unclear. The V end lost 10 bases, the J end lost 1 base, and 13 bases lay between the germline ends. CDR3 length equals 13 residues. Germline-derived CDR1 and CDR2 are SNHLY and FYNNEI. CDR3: CATEMGLNYGYTF. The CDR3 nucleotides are TGTGCCACCGAAATGGGCCTTAACTATGGCTACACCTTC.

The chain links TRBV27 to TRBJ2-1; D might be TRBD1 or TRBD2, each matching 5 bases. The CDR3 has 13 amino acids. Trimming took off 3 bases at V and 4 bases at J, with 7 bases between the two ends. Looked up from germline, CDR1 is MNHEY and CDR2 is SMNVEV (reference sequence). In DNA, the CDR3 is TGTGCCAGCAGTTTTGGGGGATACAATGAGCAGTTCTTC. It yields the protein CASSFGGYNEQFF.

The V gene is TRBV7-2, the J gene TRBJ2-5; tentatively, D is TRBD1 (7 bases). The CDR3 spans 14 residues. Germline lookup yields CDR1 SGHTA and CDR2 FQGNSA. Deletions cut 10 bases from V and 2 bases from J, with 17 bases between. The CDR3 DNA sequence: TGTGCCACCGCGGCAGGGGGGAAGCAAGAGACCCAGTACTTC. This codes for CATAAGGKQETQYF.

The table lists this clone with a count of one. The CDR3 reads CASSLSLRLAMVGDEQFF. The DNA of the CDR3 is TGTGCCAGCAGTTTAAGTCTCCGGCTAGCTATGGTGGGCGATGAGCAGTTCTTC. The chain joins TRBV27 to TRBJ2-1; possibly TRBD2 for D (5 bases). CDR3 length equals 18 residues. Per germline, CDR1 MNHEY and CDR2 SMNVEV (reference sequence). V lost 2 bases and J lost 8, with 25 bases in between.

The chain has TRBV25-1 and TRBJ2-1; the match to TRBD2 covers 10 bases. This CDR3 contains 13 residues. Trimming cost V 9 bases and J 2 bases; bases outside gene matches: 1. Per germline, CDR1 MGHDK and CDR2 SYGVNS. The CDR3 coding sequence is TGTGCCAGTACTAGCGGGGCCTACAATGAGCAGTTCTTC. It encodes CASTSGAYNEQFF.

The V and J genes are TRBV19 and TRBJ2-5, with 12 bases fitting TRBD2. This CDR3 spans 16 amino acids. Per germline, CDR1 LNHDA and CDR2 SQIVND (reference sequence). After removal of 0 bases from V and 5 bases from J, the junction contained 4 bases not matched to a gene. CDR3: CASSIELAGGRETQYF. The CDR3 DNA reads TGTGCCAGTAGTATAGAACTAGCGGGAGGCCGGGAGACCCAGTACTTC.

The CDR3 DNA reads TGTGCCAGCACCCGATCAGCGGGGGGGGTTAGCACAGATACGCAGTATTTT. Amino acids: CASTRSAGGVSTDTQYF. This chain joins TRBV9 and TRBJ2-3, with 10 bases lining up with TRBD2. From germline, CDR1 is SGDLS and CDR2 YYNGEE. The length of the CDR3 is 17 residues. Germline trimming cut 6 bases from V and 0 bases from J; bases unmatched to any gene: 10.

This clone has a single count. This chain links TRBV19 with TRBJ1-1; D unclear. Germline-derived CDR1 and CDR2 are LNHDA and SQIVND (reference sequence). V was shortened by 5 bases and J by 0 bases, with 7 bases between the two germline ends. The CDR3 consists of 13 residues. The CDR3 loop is CASSDWVNTEAFF. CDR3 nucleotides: TGTGCCAGTAGTGACTGGGTGAACACTGAAGCTTTCTTT.

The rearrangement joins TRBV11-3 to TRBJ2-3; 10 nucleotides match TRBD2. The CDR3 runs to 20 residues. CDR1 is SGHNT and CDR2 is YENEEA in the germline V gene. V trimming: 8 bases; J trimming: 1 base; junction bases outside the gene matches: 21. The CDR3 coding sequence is TGTGCCAGCTCCCCTCGGGCTAGCGGGAGAGGGGGGTGGCGCACAGATACGCAGTATTTT. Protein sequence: CASSPRASGRGGWRTDTQYF.

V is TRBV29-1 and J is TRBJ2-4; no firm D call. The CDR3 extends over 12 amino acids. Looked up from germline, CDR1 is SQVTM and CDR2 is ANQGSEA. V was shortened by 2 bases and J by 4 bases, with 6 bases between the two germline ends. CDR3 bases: TGCAGCGTTGAATACGGTAAAAACATTCAGTACTTC. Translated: CSVEYGKNIQYF.